The 14 T cell receptor beta chains below all came from one sample that was sequenced in a study of blood T cell repertoires in COVID-19. Some clones are missing from TCRdb's copy, which holds only in-frame ones; the method was immunoSEQ multiplex PCR. The sample has around 140,000 clones, 60% to 80% seen once. The sequenced sample was PBMCs or T cells enriched from blood (not recorded which). The receptors shown here come from a woman aged 50 to 60 who had recovered from COVID-19.

The chain recombines TRBV7-3 with TRBJ1-2; D remains ambiguous. V lost 4 bases and J lost 8, with 23 bases in between. From germline, CDR1 is SGHTA and CDR2 FQGTGA. CDR3 length equals 16 residues. The CDR3: CASSSEDGTSLWGYTF. CDR3 in DNA: TGTGCCAGCAGCTCGGAGGACGGAACTTCTTTGTGGGGCTACACCTTC.

The rearrangement links TRBV27 to TRBJ1-4; maybe TRBD1 (6 bases). Trimming shortened V by 5 bases and J by 6 bases, and 16 bases separated the two germline ends. This CDR3 region has 15 residues. In germline, CDR1 is MNHEY, CDR2 SMNVEV (reference sequence). The CDR3 coding sequence is TGTGCCAGCAGTAATCAACAGGGAGTTTATGAAAAACTGTTTTTT. Translation: CASSNQQGVYEKLFF.

This chain uses TRBV5-4 with TRBJ1-4; D may be TRBD1 (5 bases). Germline V gives CDR1 SGHNT, CDR2 YYREEE (reference sequence). This CDR3 has 14 residues. Trimming cost V 1 base and J 5 bases, with 9 bases left between them. The chain's CDR3 is CASSLWGVNEKLFF. The CDR3, as DNA: TGTGCCAGCAGCTTGTGGGGGGTAAATGAAAAACTGTTTTTT.

Points on this clone: Other DNA sequences in this specimen translate into the identical CDR3. The J gene is TRBJ2-1, the V gene TRBV7-8; D not resolved. This CDR3 has 12 amino acids. With 3 bases removed from V and 4 bases from J, the gap between germline ends came to 4 bases. The germline gives CDR1 SGHVS, CDR2 FQNEAQ. CDR3 in amino acids: CASSLRYNEQFF. DNA for the CDR3: TGTGCCAGCAGCTTGCGGTACAATGAGCAGTTCTTC. Combining the CDR3 with reference TRBV7-8 and TRBJ2-1 gives the whole variable domain GAGVSQSPRYKVAKRGQDVALRCDPISGHVSLFWYQQALGQGPEFLTYFQNEAQLDKSGLPSDRFFAERPEGSVSTLKIQRTQQEDSAVYLCASSLRYNEQFFGPGTRLTVL.

The V call is TRBV7-2, the J call TRBJ2-1; 7 bases match TRBD2. The CDR3 is 15 residues long. CDR1 SGHTA and CDR2 FQGNSA come from the germline V gene. J lost 8 bases, V lost 4 bases, and 11 bases had no gene match. The CDR3 sequence is CASSWRSGSRDEQFF. CDR3 sequence (DNA): TGTGCCAGCAGCTGGCGTAGCGGGTCGCGGGATGAGCAGTTCTTC.

The chain has TRBV30 and TRBJ1-1, with 7 bases matching TRBD1. J was trimmed by 4 bases and V by 2 bases; bases with no gene match: 4. Germline V lookup: CDR1 GTSNPN, CDR2 SVGIG (reference sequence). The CDR3 length is 13 residues. The CDR3 is CAWSPTGPTEAFF. The CDR3 nucleotides read TGTGCCTGGAGTCCGACAGGGCCCACTGAAGCTTTCTTT.

V is TRBV3-1 (or the pseudogene TRBV3-2) and J is TRBJ2-7, with a tentative D call TRBD1 (6 bases). This CDR3 spans 15 amino acids. V was pared by 6 bases and J by 5 bases, with 20 bases between. Germline lookup yields CDR1 LGHDT and CDR2 YNNKEL (reference sequence). The CDR3, as DNA: TGTGCCAGCAGAGCATCCGAGATTGAGGGGGACGAGCAGTACTTC. Its protein is CASRASEIEGDEQYF.

This clone was seen a few times. The chain recombines TRBV6-6 with TRBJ1-5; TRBD1 is a possible D gene (6 bases). Germline-derived CDR1 and CDR2 are MNHNY and SVGAGI (reference sequence). CDR3 length: 16 residues. Trimming cost V 5 bases and J 5 bases, with 19 bases left between them. CDR3 in DNA: TGTGCCAGCAGTCGATCAACAGGGCGTAACGATCAGCCCCAGCATTTT. Encoded protein: CASSRSTGRNDQPQHF.

This chain joins TRBV25-1 and TRBJ1-1, with 7 positions matching TRBD1. This CDR3 comprises 14 residues. Germline assignment: CDR1 MGHDK and CDR2 SYGVNS. V gave up 6 bases and J gave up 3 bases; unmatched junction bases: 7. The CDR3 region has the DNA TGTGCCAGCAGGGCAGGGGGAAGGGACACTGAAGCTTTCTTT. Translated, it gives CASRAGGRDTEAFF.

The chain links TRBV3-1 (or the pseudogene TRBV3-2) to TRBJ2-3, with 12 nucleotides matching TRBD2. Germline CDR1 is LGHDT and CDR2 is YNNKEL (reference sequence). V trimming: 4 bases; J trimming: 7 bases; junction bases outside the gene matches: 9. This CDR3 is built from 16 residues. CDR3 nucleotide sequence: TGTGCCAGCAGCCTAATGCTAGCGGGAGGGCCAAATACGCAGTATTTT. Translated, it gives CASSLMLAGGPNTQYF.

This clone was counted between two and nine times. The chain's CDR3 is CASSQEGTGARWQPQHF. The CDR3 nucleotides read TGCGCCAGCAGCCAAGAGGGGACAGGGGCGAGGTGGCAGCCCCAGCATTTT. This sequence joins TRBV4-1 and TRBJ1-5; TRBD1 aligns across 10 bases. CDR3 length: 17 residues. V lost 0 bases, J lost 7 bases, and 9 bases stayed unmatched. Germline V gene data show CDR1 as MGHRA and CDR2 as YSYEKL.

The genes are TRBV3-1 (or the pseudogene TRBV3-2) and TRBJ1-5; D ambiguous. The germline V gene has CDR1 LGHDT and CDR2 YNNKEL (reference sequence). CDR3 length equals 15 residues. V was clipped by 5 bases and J by 4 bases, with 15 bases between them. The CDR3 loop reads CASSSRQVPNQPQHF. CDR3 nucleotide sequence: TGTGCCAGCAGCTCCCGGCAGGTGCCTAATCAGCCCCAGCATTTT.

The V call is TRBV29-1, the J call TRBJ1-4; D possibly corresponds to TRBD1 (5 bases). Germline V gene lookup returns CDR1 SQVTM and CDR2 ANQGSEA. The CDR3 consists of 15 residues. V lost 1 base to trimming and J lost 14 bases, with 23 bases between them. As DNA, the CDR3 is TGCAGCGTTGAAGGAGTTTCAGGTCGCGCCGGGGGGCTGTTTTTT. This codes for CSVEGVSGRAGGLFF.

V usage is TRBV7-2 and J usage is TRBJ1-1, with D maybe TRBD1 (6 bases). V lost 1 base and J 0 bases, leaving 9 bases between the germline ends. Germline values: CDR1 SGHTA, CDR2 FQGNSA. The CDR3 is 15 residues long. The CDR3, as DNA: TGTGCCAGCAGCTTAGGGGGGCACATGAACACTGAAGCTTTCTTT. This translates into CASSLGGHMNTEAFF. Drawing the rest from reference TRBV7-2 and TRBJ1-1, the complete variable domain is GAGVSQSPSNKVTEKGKDVELRCDPISGHTALYWYRQSLGQGLEFLIYFQGNSAPDKSGLPSDRFSAERTGGSVSTLTIQRTQQEDSAVYLCASSLGGHMNTEAFFGQGTRLTVV.